These T cell receptor beta chains were read from a single sample in a study of T cell changes during pregnancy in multiple sclerosis. TCRdb keeps only in-frame clones here, not all; method: immunoSEQ multiplex PCR. The sample carries about 60,000 clones, 91% recorded once. The source was CD4+ T cells from peripheral blood mononuclear cells, collected in the first trimester of pregnancy. These receptors all stem from a female donor with multiple sclerosis, enrolled in a pregnancy study. Each CDR3 is given with its conserved first and last residue. The order of the fields is V gene, D gene, clone size, J gene, CDR3 DNA, CDR3 protein. The D gene is left open where the match is weak. The size of a clone is reported for some rows only, either as once, few or many, or as a class for expanded clones.

v_call: TRBV6-5
d_call: -
clone_size: -
j_call: TRBJ2-7
cdr3_nt: TGTGCCAGCGTTTCGGAGCTACCCTACGAGCAGTACTTC
cdr3_aa: CASVSELPYEQYF

v_call: TRBV7-2
d_call: -
clone_size: -
j_call: TRBJ1-6
cdr3_nt: TGTGCCAGCAGCTTAGATGGGAGCTCCTATAATTCACCCCTCCACTTT
cdr3_aa: CASSLDGSSYNSPLHF

v_call: TRBV6-1
d_call: TRBD1
clone_size: -
j_call: TRBJ1-6
cdr3_nt: TGTGCCAGCAGTGAACTTGGGACAGTAAGCTATAATTCACCCCTCCACTTT
cdr3_aa: CASSELGTVSYNSPLHF

v_call: TRBV15
d_call: -
clone_size: -
j_call: TRBJ1-4
cdr3_nt: TGTGCCACCAGCAGAGGTGGTGGGGGGGGCGTACGCGAAAAACTGTTTTTT
cdr3_aa: CATSRGGGGGVREKLFF

v_call: TRBV10-3
d_call: TRBD1
clone_size: -
j_call: TRBJ2-1
cdr3_nt: TGTGCCATCAGCTCCCGCACAGGGGGAATCTTCAATGAGCAGTTCTTC
cdr3_aa: CAISSRTGGIFNEQFF

v_call: TRBV7-3
d_call: TRBD1
clone_size: -
j_call: TRBJ2-1
cdr3_nt: TGTGCCAGCAGCCCTGCCGGGACAGGGGGCCGTGAGCAGTTCTTC
cdr3_aa: CASSPAGTGGREQFF

v_call: TRBV7-6
d_call: TRBD1
clone_size: -
j_call: TRBJ2-2
cdr3_nt: TGTGCCAGCGCCCCCGGGACAGGGGGTTTATGGGACACCGGGGAGCTGTTTTTT
cdr3_aa: CASAPGTGGLWDTGELFF

v_call: TRBV5-4
d_call: TRBD1
clone_size: -
j_call: TRBJ1-2
cdr3_nt: TGTGCCAGCAGCACAGGACAGGGGGCCTTAGCTAACTATGGCTACACCTTC
cdr3_aa: CASSTGQGALANYGYTF

v_call: TRBV15
d_call: TRBD1
clone_size: -
j_call: TRBJ1-2
cdr3_nt: TGTGCCACCAGCAGAGATCGGGACAGCCGCTACTATGGCTACACCTTC
cdr3_aa: CATSRDRDSRYYGYTF

v_call: TRBV7-9
d_call: -
clone_size: -
j_call: TRBJ1-4
cdr3_nt: TGTGCCAGCAGCTTGGGGGGAGTGAATGAAAAACTGTTTTTT
cdr3_aa: CASSLGGVNEKLFF

v_call: TRBV5-1
d_call: -
clone_size: -
j_call: TRBJ2-5
cdr3_nt: TGCGCCAGCAGCTTGGACCGTGGTGGATACAGGAGCCAAGAGACCCAGTACTTC
cdr3_aa: CASSLDRGGYRSQETQYF

v_call: TRBV6-5
d_call: TRBD2
clone_size: once
j_call: TRBJ2-5
cdr3_nt: TGTGCCAGCAGTTACCGGCTAGCGGGGGCTAAAGAGACCCAGTACTTC
cdr3_aa: CASSYRLAGAKETQYF

v_call: TRBV7-2
d_call: TRBD1
clone_size: -
j_call: TRBJ1-5
cdr3_nt: TGTGCCAGCAGCCATGACAGGGTGCAGCCCCAGCATTTT
cdr3_aa: CASSHDRVQPQHF

v_call: TRBV18
d_call: TRBD2
clone_size: -
j_call: TRBJ2-3
cdr3_nt: TGTGCCAGCTCACCGTACGGGGGGGCCGAGGCCACAGATACGCAGTATTTT
cdr3_aa: CASSPYGGAEATDTQYF

v_call: TRBV4-3
d_call: -
clone_size: -
j_call: TRBJ2-1
cdr3_nt: TGCGCCAGCAGCCAAGATTTGAGGGGGAGCTCCTACAATGAGCAGTTCTTC
cdr3_aa: CASSQDLRGSSYNEQFF

v_call: TRBV28
d_call: TRBD2
clone_size: -
j_call: TRBJ2-1
cdr3_nt: TGTGCCAGCAGCAATATAGCGGGGGGGCGGAATGAGCAGTTCTTC
cdr3_aa: CASSNIAGGRNEQFF

v_call: TRBV4-2
d_call: -
clone_size: once
j_call: TRBJ1-1
cdr3_nt: TGTGCCAGCAGCCGCGGGTCACCGAACACTGAAGCTTTCTTT
cdr3_aa: CASSRGSPNTEAFF

v_call: TRBV4-3
d_call: -
clone_size: -
j_call: TRBJ2-7
cdr3_nt: TGCGCCAGCAGCCCTTTACTAGGAGCCTACGAGCAGTACTTC
cdr3_aa: CASSPLLGAYEQYF

v_call: TRBV30
d_call: -
clone_size: -
j_call: TRBJ2-5
cdr3_nt: TGTGCCTGGAGTGTTCCGGGGGGCGAGGAGACCCAGTACTTC
cdr3_aa: CAWSVPGGEETQYF

v_call: TRBV7-2
d_call: TRBD2
clone_size: -
j_call: TRBJ2-1
cdr3_nt: TGTGCCAGCAGCTACGCCCCCGGGGGGTCGGCCTACAATGAGCAGTTCTTC
cdr3_aa: CASSYAPGGSAYNEQFF

v_call: TRBV9
d_call: -
clone_size: -
j_call: TRBJ2-3
cdr3_nt: TGTGCCAGCAGCGCCCGTTCGAGCGGGAGCACAGATACGCAGTATTTT
cdr3_aa: CASSARSSGSTDTQYF

v_call: TRBV5-8
d_call: -
clone_size: once
j_call: TRBJ1-2
cdr3_nt: TGTGCCAGCAGCGAAAACCATCAGGGGTCTAACTATGGCTACACCTTC
cdr3_aa: CASSENHQGSNYGYTF

v_call: TRBV5-4
d_call: TRBD2
clone_size: -
j_call: TRBJ2-2
cdr3_nt: TGTGCCAGCAGCTCGGTCGGGGGGGGCGCTGGGACCGGGGAGCTGTTTTTT
cdr3_aa: CASSSVGGGAGTGELFF

v_call: TRBV9
d_call: TRBD2
clone_size: -
j_call: TRBJ2-2
cdr3_nt: TGTGCCAGCAGCGTCACCGGACTAGCGGGGGGAGGGACCGGGGAGCTGTTTTTT
cdr3_aa: CASSVTGLAGGGTGELFF

v_call: TRBV18
d_call: TRBD1
clone_size: -
j_call: TRBJ2-7
cdr3_nt: TGTGCCAGCTCACCCGGGACAGTCTACGAGCAGTACTTC
cdr3_aa: CASSPGTVYEQYF

v_call: TRBV5-6
d_call: -
clone_size: -
j_call: TRBJ2-5
cdr3_nt: TGTGCCAGCAGCTTGGTGGCTGGAGAGACCCAGTACTTC
cdr3_aa: CASSLVAGETQYF

v_call: TRBV6-1
d_call: TRBD1
clone_size: -
j_call: TRBJ1-5
cdr3_nt: TGTGCCAGCAGTAGGGACAGGTCTAATCAGCCCCAGCATTTT
cdr3_aa: CASSRDRSNQPQHF

v_call: TRBV10-3
d_call: TRBD2
clone_size: -
j_call: TRBJ2-5
cdr3_nt: TGTGCCATCAGTGAGCCGGCCCAGCGGGGGGGCCTCCAAGAGACCCAGTACTTC
cdr3_aa: CAISEPAQRGGLQETQYF

v_call: TRBV6-4
d_call: -
clone_size: -
j_call: TRBJ1-6
cdr3_nt: TGTGCCAGCAGTCCAGGGTTCAATAATTCACCCCTCCACTTT
cdr3_aa: CASSPGFNNSPLHF

v_call: TRBV15
d_call: -
clone_size: -
j_call: TRBJ2-3
cdr3_nt: TGTGCCACCAGCAGATCTACAGATACGCAGTATTTT
cdr3_aa: CATSRSTDTQYF

v_call: TRBV19
d_call: -
clone_size: -
j_call: TRBJ1-1
cdr3_nt: TGTGCCAGTAGTATAGACCAACGGTGGAGAAACACTGAAGCTTTCTTT
cdr3_aa: CASSIDQRWRNTEAFF